These 6 T cell receptor beta chains were sequenced from one sample in a study of post-analysis software for immune sequencing data. Their target antigens are unknown. Libraries were made from TCR beta cDNA, and they carried unique molecular identifiers. TCRdb itself ran the PCR reads through MiXCR, one entry per CDR3 protein. The table includes some 700,000 distinct CDR3 sequences, approximately 60% detected once. Study-wide findings and caveats: Patients had higher frequencies than controls of about five TRBV segments, including TRBV5-6, TRBV5-1 and TRBV20-1.

The source material was blood. All receptors come from a girl aged 2-10 years with multiple sclerosis.

The chain uses TRBV12-3 or TRBV12-4 and TRBJ1-3; the D is unclear. Trimming stripped 3 bases from V and 2 bases from J, with 14 bases between. The CDR3 consists of 16 residues. The CDR3 region has the DNA TGTGCCAGCAGTTTCGGCGCCCAGAGCCCTGGAAACACCATATATTTT. It translates to CASSFGAQSPGNTIYF.

The rearrangement joins TRBV29-1 to TRBJ1-2; D may be TRBD1 (5 bases). With 7 bases removed from V and 6 bases from J, the gap between germline ends came to 15 bases. Germline loops: CDR1 SQVTM, CDR2 ANQGSEA. The CDR3 consists of 12 residues. In nucleotides, the CDR3 is TGCAGCGCCCACCTTCAGGGAGATGGCTACACCTTC. Its translation is CSAHLQGDGYTF.

The chain recombines TRBV12-3 or TRBV12-4 with TRBJ1-2, with TRBD1 as a possible D gene (5 bases). The V end lost 2 bases, the J end lost 6 bases, and 16 bases lay between the germline ends. This CDR3 comprises 15 residues. The DNA for the CDR3 is TGTGCCAGCAGTTTAATGGTGACAGACTATGATGGCTACACCTTC. It encodes CASSLMVTDYDGYTF.

The CDR3 reads CASSQVNMRTDYYGYTF. For the CDR3, the DNA is TGTGCCAGCAGCCAAGTCAATATGAGAACAGATTACTATGGCTACACCTTC. The rearrangement links TRBV3-1 to TRBJ1-2; D is ambiguous. Germline lookup yields CDR1 LGHDT and CDR2 YNNKEL (reference sequence). The CDR3 is made up of 17 amino acids. Trimming cost V 1 base and J 3 bases, with 18 bases left between them.

The V call is TRBV20-1, the J call TRBJ2-3; D is uncertain. The CDR3 consists of 15 residues. The germline gives CDR1 DFQATT, CDR2 SNEGSKA (reference sequence). V lost 4 bases, J lost 0 bases, and 14 bases lay in between. The DNA for the CDR3 is TGCAGTGCTACCGATGCGGACGGGAGCACAGATACGCAGTATTTT. Translation gives CSATDADGSTDTQYF.

The chain has TRBV12-5 and TRBJ2-1; D tentatively reads TRBD1 or TRBD2 (5 bases each). V gave up 0 bases and J gave up 7 bases, with 22 bases separating them. CDR1 and CDR2 (germline): LGHNT, FRNRAP. This CDR3 contains 18 residues. CDR3 nucleotide sequence: TGTGCTAGTGGTTTGGTCCTCGGACGAGGGGCTTTTGATAATGAGCAGTTCTTC. Its translation is CASGLVLGRGAFDNEQFF.